A selection of T cell receptor beta chains follows, all from one sample in a study of T cell therapy after organ transplantation. The data were produced by immunoSEQ multiplex PCR, yet TCRdb's version contains in-frame clones alone and is incomplete. The data contain about 15,000 clones, roughly 85% of them singletons. No antigen has been assigned to these receptors. The sample was CD8+ T cells from blood, taken after autologous CMV-specific T cell therapy. These receptors came from a human patient who had received a solid organ transplant and had CMV disease. Some of the T cells may derive from the graft donor. Each CDR3 is given with its conserved first and last residue. The order of the fields is clone size, J gene, V gene, D gene, CDR3 length, CDR3 protein, CDR3 DNA. A D gene is named only where the DNA matches it firmly. Clone size is not always given. Where it is, it says once, few, many or a class for expanded clones.

clone_size: .; j_call: TRBJ1-2; v_call: TRBV7-9; d_call: .; cdr3_length: 13; cdr3_aa: CASSPGQNYGYTF; cdr3_nt: TGTGCCAGCAGCCCCGGACAGAACTATGGCTACACCTTC
clone_size: .; j_call: TRBJ1-2; v_call: TRBV7-8; d_call: .; cdr3_length: 16; cdr3_aa: CASSLNGVRANYGYTF; cdr3_nt: TGTGCCAGCAGCTTAAATGGTGTTAGAGCTAACTATGGCTACACCTTC
clone_size: .; j_call: TRBJ2-5; v_call: TRBV7-9; d_call: TRBD2; cdr3_length: 17; cdr3_aa: CASSGRVGTSRRGTQYF; cdr3_nt: TGTGCCAGCAGCGGCCGGGTGGGGACTAGCCGGAGGGGGACCCAGTACTTC
clone_size: .; j_call: TRBJ1-2; v_call: TRBV10-3; d_call: .; cdr3_length: 16; cdr3_aa: CAISEIRGKENYGYTF; cdr3_nt: TGTGCCATCAGTGAGATAAGAGGGAAGGAGAACTATGGCTACACCTTC
clone_size: .; j_call: TRBJ2-7; v_call: TRBV4-1; d_call: .; cdr3_length: 13; cdr3_aa: CASSQGIRYEQYF; cdr3_nt: TGCGCCAGCAGCCAAGGGATCCGCTACGAGCAGTACTTC
clone_size: .; j_call: TRBJ2-2; v_call: TRBV7-8; d_call: .; cdr3_length: 16; cdr3_aa: CASSLSRPRSSGELFF; cdr3_nt: TGTGCCAGCAGCTTAAGCCGACCGAGGAGTAGTGGGGAGCTGTTTTTT
clone_size: .; j_call: TRBJ2-5; v_call: TRBV5-1; d_call: .; cdr3_length: 17; cdr3_aa: CASSSLAPIPSQETQYF; cdr3_nt: TGCGCCAGCAGCTCATTAGCCCCTATCCCCTCCCAAGAGACCCAGTACTTC
clone_size: .; j_call: TRBJ2-7; v_call: TRBV6-5; d_call: .; cdr3_length: 16; cdr3_aa: CASSYSRQGSSYEQYF; cdr3_nt: TGTGCCAGCAGTTACTCGAGGCAGGGAAGCTCCTACGAGCAGTACTTC
clone_size: .; j_call: TRBJ2-4; v_call: TRBV7-8; d_call: .; cdr3_length: 15; cdr3_aa: CASSDLGRAKNIQYF; cdr3_nt: TGTGCCAGCAGCGATCTCGGGAGAGCCAAAAACATTCAGTACTTC
clone_size: .; j_call: TRBJ2-3; v_call: TRBV9; d_call: TRBD2; cdr3_length: 17; cdr3_aa: CASSVDWQGGLGDTQYF; cdr3_nt: TGTGCCAGCAGCGTAGATTGGCAGGGAGGGTTGGGAGATACGCAGTATTTT
clone_size: .; j_call: TRBJ1-3; v_call: TRBV9; d_call: .; cdr3_length: 17; cdr3_aa: CASSVASWAFSGNTIYF; cdr3_nt: TGTGCCAGCAGCGTAGCTAGTTGGGCGTTCTCTGGAAACACCATATATTTT
clone_size: .; j_call: TRBJ2-3; v_call: TRBV5-1; d_call: .; cdr3_length: 15; cdr3_aa: CASSPSARGADTQYF; cdr3_nt: TGCGCCAGTTCCCCTAGCGCTAGGGGGGCAGATACGCAGTATTTT
clone_size: medium-sized; j_call: TRBJ2-7; v_call: TRBV5-6; d_call: TRBD2; cdr3_length: 16; cdr3_aa: CASSLLGTSGFYEQYF; cdr3_nt: TGTGCCAGCAGCTTGTTGGGGACTAGCGGCTTCTACGAGCAGTACTTC
clone_size: .; j_call: TRBJ2-7; v_call: TRBV7-2; d_call: .; cdr3_length: 13; cdr3_aa: CASSFGGLYEQYF; cdr3_nt: TGTGCCAGCAGCTTTGGCGGACTCTACGAGCAGTACTTC
clone_size: once; j_call: TRBJ2-7; v_call: TRBV5-1; d_call: TRBD2; cdr3_length: 16; cdr3_aa: CASSLGSAGGPYEQYF; cdr3_nt: TGCGCCAGCAGCTTGGGGTCAGCGGGGGGCCCCTACGAGCAGTACTTC
clone_size: .; j_call: TRBJ2-1; v_call: TRBV5-8; d_call: TRBD2; cdr3_length: 16; cdr3_aa: CASSLLLAGEVSEQFF; cdr3_nt: TGTGCCAGCAGCTTGTTGCTAGCGGGAGAGGTGAGTGAGCAGTTCTTC
clone_size: .; j_call: TRBJ1-2; v_call: TRBV5-4; d_call: .; cdr3_length: 11; cdr3_aa: CASSLENGYTF; cdr3_nt: TGTGCCAGCAGCTTGGAAAACGGCTACACCTTC
clone_size: .; j_call: TRBJ1-2; v_call: TRBV19; d_call: .; cdr3_length: 15; cdr3_aa: CASSIMLGSHYGYTF; cdr3_nt: TGTGCCAGTAGTATTATGTTGGGGTCTCACTATGGCTACACCTTC
clone_size: .; j_call: TRBJ2-3; v_call: TRBV4-1; d_call: .; cdr3_length: 16; cdr3_aa: CASSQFDGGVTDTQYF; cdr3_nt: TGCGCCAGCAGCCAATTTGACGGCGGGGTGACAGATACGCAGTATTTT
clone_size: .; j_call: TRBJ2-7; v_call: TRBV4-1; d_call: .; cdr3_length: 17; cdr3_aa: CASSPAYRVRSSYEQYF; cdr3_nt: TGCGCCAGCAGCCCTGCTTACAGGGTGAGGAGCTCCTACGAGCAGTACTTC
clone_size: .; j_call: TRBJ2-7; v_call: TRBV30; d_call: TRBD1; cdr3_length: 13; cdr3_aa: CAWSVSDRGEQYF; cdr3_nt: TGTGCCTGGAGTGTATCGGACAGGGGCGAGCAGTACTTC
clone_size: .; j_call: TRBJ2-7; v_call: TRBV6-5; d_call: .; cdr3_length: 12; cdr3_aa: CASRTAGYEQYF; cdr3_nt: TGTGCCAGTAGGACGGCTGGCTACGAGCAGTACTTC
clone_size: .; j_call: TRBJ2-7; v_call: TRBV5-6; d_call: .; cdr3_length: 14; cdr3_aa: CASSLFGLVYEQYF; cdr3_nt: TGTGCCAGCAGCCTCTTTGGGCTGGTCTACGAGCAGTACTTC
clone_size: .; j_call: TRBJ2-7; v_call: TRBV6-6; d_call: TRBD1; cdr3_length: 15; cdr3_aa: CASRPGTGDIYEQYF; cdr3_nt: TGTGCCAGCAGACCAGGGACAGGGGACATCTACGAGCAGTACTTC
clone_size: once; j_call: TRBJ2-7; v_call: TRBV15; d_call: TRBD1; cdr3_length: 15; cdr3_aa: CATSRVGTGPYEQYF; cdr3_nt: TGTGCCACCAGCAGAGTGGGGACAGGGCCCTACGAGCAGTACTTC
clone_size: .; j_call: TRBJ1-2; v_call: TRBV30; d_call: TRBD1; cdr3_length: 14; cdr3_aa: CAWSATGGNYGYTF; cdr3_nt: TGTGCCTGGAGTGCGACAGGGGGCAACTATGGCTACACCTTC
clone_size: .; j_call: TRBJ1-1; v_call: TRBV6-5; d_call: .; cdr3_length: 13; cdr3_aa: CATSWGANTEAFF; cdr3_nt: TGTGCCACCTCATGGGGGGCGAACACTGAAGCTTTCTTT
clone_size: once; j_call: TRBJ2-7; v_call: TRBV13; d_call: TRBD1; cdr3_length: 14; cdr3_aa: CASSFGRGRVEQYF; cdr3_nt: TGTGCCAGCAGCTTCGGCAGGGGGCGGGTCGAGCAGTACTTC